What follows describes a single TCR beta chain. RNA, once extracted, was reverse transcribed into cDNA for use as the sequencing template. Generated by immunoSEQ multiplex PCR, the TCRdb table keeps only in-frame clones and is missing some. The repertoire consists of about 130,000 clones, with almost 50% occurring once and the leading ten covering about 17%. The data are from a study of CD8+ T cells in alopecia areata. Trimming cost V 5 bases and J 2 bases; bases outside gene matches: 2. Germline-derived CDR1 and CDR2 are MGHDK and SYGVNS. This CDR3 contains 15 residues. The chain has TRBV25-1 and TRBJ1-3; 11 positions agree with TRBD1. Sequencing used CD8+ T cells sorted from blood, obtained at week 0. The sequence was collected from a human donor with alopecia areata. The CDR3 here is CASSLDRGPGNTIYF. DNA for the CDR3: TGTGCCAGCAGTTTGGACAGGGGGCCTGGAAACACCATATATTTT.